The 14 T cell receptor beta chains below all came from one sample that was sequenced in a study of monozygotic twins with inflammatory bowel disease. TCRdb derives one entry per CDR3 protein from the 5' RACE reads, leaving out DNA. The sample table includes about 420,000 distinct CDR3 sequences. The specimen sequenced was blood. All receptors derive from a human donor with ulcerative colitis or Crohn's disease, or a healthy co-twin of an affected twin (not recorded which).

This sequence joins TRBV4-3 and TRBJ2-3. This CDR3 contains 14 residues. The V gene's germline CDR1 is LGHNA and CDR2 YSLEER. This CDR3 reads CASSQDGVGNTQYF.

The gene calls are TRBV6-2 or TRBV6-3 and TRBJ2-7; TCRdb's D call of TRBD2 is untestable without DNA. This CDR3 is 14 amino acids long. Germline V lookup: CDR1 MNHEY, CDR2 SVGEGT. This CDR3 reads CASRGTSGISEQYF.

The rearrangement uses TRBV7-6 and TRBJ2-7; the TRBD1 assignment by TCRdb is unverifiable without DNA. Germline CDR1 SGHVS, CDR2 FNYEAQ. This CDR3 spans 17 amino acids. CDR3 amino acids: CASSFAIDSSTSYEQYF. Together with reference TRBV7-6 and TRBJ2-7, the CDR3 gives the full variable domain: GAGVSQSPRYKVTKRGQDVALRCDPISGHVSLYWYRQALGQGPEFLTYFNYEAQQDKSGLPNDRFSAERPEGSISTLTIQRTEQRDSAMYRCASSFAIDSSTSYEQYFGPGTRLTVT.

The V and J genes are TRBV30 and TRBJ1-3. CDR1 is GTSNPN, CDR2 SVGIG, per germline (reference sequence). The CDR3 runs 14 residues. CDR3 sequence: CAWSVGGLGNTIYF.

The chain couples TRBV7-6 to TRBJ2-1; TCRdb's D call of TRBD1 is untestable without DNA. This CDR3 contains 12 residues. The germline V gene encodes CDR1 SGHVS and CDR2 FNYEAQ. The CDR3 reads CASAVGGREQFF. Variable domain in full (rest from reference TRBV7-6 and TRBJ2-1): GAGVSQSPRYKVTKRGQDVALRCDPISGHVSLYWYRQALGQGPEFLTYFNYEAQQDKSGLPNDRFSAERPEGSISTLTIQRTEQRDSAMYRCASAVGGREQFFGPGTRLTVL.

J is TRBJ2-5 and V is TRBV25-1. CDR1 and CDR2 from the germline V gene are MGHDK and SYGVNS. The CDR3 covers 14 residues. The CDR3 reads CASSEYRARGTQYF. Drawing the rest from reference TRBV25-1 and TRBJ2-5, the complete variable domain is EADIYQTPRYLVIGTGKKITLECSQTMGHDKMYWYQQDPGMELHLIHYSYGVNSTEKGDLSSESTVSRIRTEHFPLTLESARPSHTSQYLCASSEYRARGTQYFGPGTRLLVL.

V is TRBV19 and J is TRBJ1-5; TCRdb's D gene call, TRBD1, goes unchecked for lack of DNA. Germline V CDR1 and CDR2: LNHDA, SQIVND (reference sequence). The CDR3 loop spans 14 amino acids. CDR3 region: CASSIRDSIQPQHF.

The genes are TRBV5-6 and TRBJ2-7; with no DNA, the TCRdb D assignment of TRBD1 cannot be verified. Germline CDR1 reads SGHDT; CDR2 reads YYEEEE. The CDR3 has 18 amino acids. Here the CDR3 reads CASSLGDRDPKRQNEQYF.

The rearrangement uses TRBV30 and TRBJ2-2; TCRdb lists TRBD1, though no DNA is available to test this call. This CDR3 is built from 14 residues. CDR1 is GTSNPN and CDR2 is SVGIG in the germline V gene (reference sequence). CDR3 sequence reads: CAWIAGTNTGELFF.

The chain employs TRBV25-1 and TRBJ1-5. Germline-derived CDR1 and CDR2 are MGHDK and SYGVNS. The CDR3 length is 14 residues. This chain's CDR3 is CASSDSGSNQPQHF.

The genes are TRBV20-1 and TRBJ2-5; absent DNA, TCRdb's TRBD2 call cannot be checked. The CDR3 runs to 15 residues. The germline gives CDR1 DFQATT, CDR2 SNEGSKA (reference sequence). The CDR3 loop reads CSARGTSGGQETQYF.

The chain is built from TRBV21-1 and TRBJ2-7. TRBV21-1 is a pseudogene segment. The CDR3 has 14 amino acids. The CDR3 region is CASSKDCEGHEQYF.

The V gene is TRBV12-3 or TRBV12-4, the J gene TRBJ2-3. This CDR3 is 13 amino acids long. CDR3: CASSWTSGDTQYF.

CDR3 sequence: CSALAGGGSSYNEQFF. This rearrangement joins TRBV20-1 to TRBJ2-1; no DNA is available, so the TRBD2 call from TCRdb remains unchecked. Germline V gene lookup returns CDR1 DFQATT and CDR2 SNEGSKA (reference sequence). The CDR3 runs 16 residues.